This TCR beta chain was sequenced during a study of shared T cell receptors in the human thymus. V shed 3 bases, J shed 3 bases, and the junction held 5 bases outside the gene matches. CDR1 and CDR2 from the germline V gene are SNHLY and FYNNEI. The CDR3 spans 14 residues. Libraries were prepared by immunoSEQ multiplex PCR; TCRdb keeps only in-frame clonotypes and omits some of them. The repertoire consists of 450,000 to 650,000 clones, with about 84% occurring once and the leading ten covering 0.01% to 0.015%. This sample was also put to use in a study of human thymus T cells. That paper adds: Gene usage for V and J segments appeared biased in thymic and blood repertoires.

The clonotype comes from a boy in the first two years of life with a congenital heart defect. Material for sequencing was thymocytes. The genes are TRBV2 and TRBJ2-7, with 7 bases matching TRBD2. The CDR3 nucleotides read TGTGCCAGCAGTGATCAGCGGGACGACTACGAGCAGTACTTC. Protein sequence: CASSDQRDDYEQYF.